This T cell receptor beta chain was identified during a study of T-cell reconstitution after alpha-beta-depleted transplantation in children. This CDR3 region has 15 residues. Germline values: CDR1 MDHEN, CDR2 SYDVKM. The V gene end was trimmed by 7 bases and the J gene end by 2 bases; junction bases not matched to a gene: 11. This clonotype was observed many times. Molecular barcoding with unique molecular identifiers was used for the TCRbeta library. One entry per CDR3 protein, called by TCRdb with MiXCR from the PCR reads. The sample shows some 590,000 distinct CDR3 sequences, roughly 10% of them seen only once.

The V gene is TRBV28, the J gene TRBJ2-7; 7 bases agree with TRBD2. The sequencing used PBMCs from the stem cell graft donor, collected from the stem cell graft. This TCR came from a human donor who donated a stem cell graft to a child with acute myeloid leukemia. CDR3 nucleotides: TGTGCCAGCAATAGGGTAGCTAGCGGAACCTACGAGCAGTACTTC. Translated, it gives CASNRVASGTYEQYF.